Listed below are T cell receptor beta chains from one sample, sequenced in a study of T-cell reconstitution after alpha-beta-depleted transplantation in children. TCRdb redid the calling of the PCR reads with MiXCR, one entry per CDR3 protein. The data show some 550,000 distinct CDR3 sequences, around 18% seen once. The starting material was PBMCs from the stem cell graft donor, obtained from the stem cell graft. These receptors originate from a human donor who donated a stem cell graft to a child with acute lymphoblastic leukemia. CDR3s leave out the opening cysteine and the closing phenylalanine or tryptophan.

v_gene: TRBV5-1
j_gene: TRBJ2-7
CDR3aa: ASSGTQGYEQY

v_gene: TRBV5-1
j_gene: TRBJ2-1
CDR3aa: ASSENTGLAGVDEQF

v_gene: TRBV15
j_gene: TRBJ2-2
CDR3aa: ATSRDSSGRNTGELF

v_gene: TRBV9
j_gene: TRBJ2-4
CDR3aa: ASSPSENIQY

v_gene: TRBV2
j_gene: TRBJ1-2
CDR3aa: ASSGDAGQGISDGYT

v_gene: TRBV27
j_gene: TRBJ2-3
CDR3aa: ASSLSMVAGGPTDTQY

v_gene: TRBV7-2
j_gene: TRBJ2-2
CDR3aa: ASLRGGELF

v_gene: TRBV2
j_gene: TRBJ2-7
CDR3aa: ASSGLAGGREEQY

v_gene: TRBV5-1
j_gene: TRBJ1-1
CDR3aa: ASSPDPAFAGHQNTEAF

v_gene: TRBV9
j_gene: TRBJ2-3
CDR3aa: ASSPQTGARGSEVDTQY

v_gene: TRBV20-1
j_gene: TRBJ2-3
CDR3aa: SAITSGGSTDTQY

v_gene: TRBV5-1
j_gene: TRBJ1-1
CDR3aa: ASSFQTGNLNTEAF

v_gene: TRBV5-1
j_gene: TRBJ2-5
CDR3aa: ASGAGRVETQY

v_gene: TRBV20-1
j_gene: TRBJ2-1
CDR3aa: SAREGTVNEQF

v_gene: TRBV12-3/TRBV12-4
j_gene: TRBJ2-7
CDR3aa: ASRGGTSGEQY

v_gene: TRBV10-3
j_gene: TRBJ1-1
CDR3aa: AIRTEGKGLNTEAF

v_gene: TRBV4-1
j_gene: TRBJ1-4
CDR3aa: ASSGDRDSVATTNEKLF

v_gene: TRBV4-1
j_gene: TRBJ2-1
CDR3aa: ASSLSGMDNEQF

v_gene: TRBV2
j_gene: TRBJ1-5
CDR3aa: ASSARRANQPQH

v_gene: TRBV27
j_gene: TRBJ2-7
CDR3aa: ASSLGRAYEQY

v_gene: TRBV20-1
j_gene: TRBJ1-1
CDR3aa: SASILRGHGTEAF

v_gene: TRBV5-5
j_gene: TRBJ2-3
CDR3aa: ASSLLWGRPDTQY